The rows below give T cell receptor beta chains drawn from one sample of a study of T cell responses to AZD1222 COVID-19 vaccine. Assay used: immunoSEQ multiplex PCR; TCRdb lists only in-frame clones, some missing. The table records 150,000 to 200,000 clones, just under 90% of them present only once. The sequencing used peripheral blood, collected on day 0 of AZD1222 vaccination. The receptors come from an adult in good health. CDR3s include the opening cysteine and the closing phenylalanine or tryptophan. Fields, in order: V gene, J gene, clone size, D gene, CDR3 protein, CDR3 DNA. The D gene is left open where the match is weak. The size of a clone is reported for some rows only, either as once, few or many, or as a class for expanded clones.

TRBV7-9	TRBJ2-7	.	.	CASSSEITGRDRSTYEQYF	TGTGCCAGCAGCTCCGAGATCACCGGACGGGACCGTTCGACCTACGAGCAGTACTTC
TRBV5-5	TRBJ1-6	.	TRBD1	CASSLNLGTGVTSPLHF	TGTGCCAGCAGCTTGAACTTAGGGACAGGGGTGACTTCACCCCTCCACTTT
TRBV28	TRBJ1-6	.	.	CASRLYYNSPLHF	TGTGCCAGCAGACTCTACTATAATTCACCCCTCCACTTT
TRBV19	TRBJ1-5	.	.	CASQIFWTANQPQHF	TGTGCCAGCCAGATTTTTTGGACAGCGAATCAGCCCCAGCATTTT
TRBV5-4	TRBJ2-7	.	TRBD2	CASTLRQPGTNYEQYF	TGTGCCAGCACACTCAGACAGCCCGGGACTAACTACGAGCAGTACTTC
TRBV7-2	TRBJ2-1	few	TRBD1	CASSYPAERTGGNEQFF	TGTGCCAGCAGCTACCCAGCCGAAAGGACAGGGGGCAATGAGCAGTTCTTC
TRBV20-1	TRBJ2-7	.	.	CSASREYEQYF	TGCAGTGCTAGCCGAGAATACGAGCAGTACTTC
TRBV5-5	TRBJ2-1	.	TRBD2	CASSGGRDSYNEQFF	TGTGCCAGCAGCGGGGGGAGGGACTCGTACAATGAGCAGTTCTTC
TRBV6-5	TRBJ2-7	.	TRBD2	CASSSGLAGAYEQYF	TGTGCCAGCAGCTCAGGACTAGCGGGGGCCTACGAGCAGTACTTC
TRBV7-2	TRBJ1-2	.	.	CASTPGGTNNYGYTF	TGTGCCAGCACCCCGGGGGGGACAAATAACTATGGCTACACCTTC
TRBV6-1	TRBJ1-2	once	.	CASSEGPGDYGYTF	TGTGCCAGCAGTGAAGGTCCAGGGGACTATGGCTACACCTTC
TRBV10-3	TRBJ2-4	.	.	CAISEQAKNIQYF	TGTGCCATCAGTGAGCAAGCCAAAAACATTCAGTACTTC
TRBV4-2	TRBJ2-7	.	.	CASSQEAQDSYEQYF	TGTGCCAGCAGCCAAGAAGCGCAGGACTCCTACGAGCAGTACTTC
TRBV5-5	TRBJ2-3	.	.	CASSLRTADTQYF	TGTGCCAGCAGCTTGAGGACGGCAGATACGCAGTATTTT
TRBV5-1	TRBJ2-5	.	.	CASSLADGETQYF	TGCGCCAGCAGCTTGGCTGATGGGGAGACCCAGTACTTC
TRBV6-5	TRBJ1-2	.	.	CASTNPGTYGYTF	TGTGCCAGCACTAACCCAGGGACCTATGGCTACACCTTC
TRBV25-1	TRBJ2-1	.	TRBD2	CASRTSGGLYNEQFF	TGTGCCAGCAGGACTAGCGGAGGGCTCTACAATGAGCAGTTCTTC
TRBV6-5	TRBJ1-5	.	.	CASSYDRYQPQHF	TGTGCCAGCAGTTATGACAGGTATCAGCCCCAGCATTTT
TRBV19	TRBJ1-2	.	.	CASSEMTPLYGYTF	TGTGCCAGTTCTGAAATGACACCTCTCTATGGCTACACCTTC
TRBV7-9	TRBJ2-7	.	.	CASSVISYEQYF	TGTGCCAGCAGCGTCATCTCCTACGAGCAGTACTTC
TRBV2	TRBJ1-1	once	.	CASSEEYVNTEAFF	TGTGCCAGCAGTGAAGAGTACGTGAACACTGAAGCTTTCTTT
TRBV27	TRBJ1-2	.	.	CASSSRGSSGVDYGYTF	TGTGCCAGCAGCTCAAGGGGGAGTTCAGGGGTTGACTATGGCTACACCTTC
TRBV7-9	TRBJ1-6	.	TRBD1	CASSREGQGYNSPLHF	TGTGCCAGCAGCCGCGAGGGACAGGGGTACAATTCACCCCTCCACTTT
TRBV5-1	TRBJ1-2	.	.	CASSFDWGASYGYTF	TGCGCCAGCAGCTTCGACTGGGGGGCTAGCTATGGCTACACCTTC
TRBV24-1	TRBJ1-5	once	.	CATSLGGPQHF	TGTGCCACCAGTTTAGGTGGACCCCAGCATTTT
TRBV12-3/TRBV12-4	TRBJ2-7	.	.	CASSSTSYEQYF	TGTGCCAGCAGTTCGACCTCCTACGAGCAGTACTTC
TRBV7-2	TRBJ1-5	.	.	CASSQDRNSNQPQHF	TGTGCCAGCAGCCAAGACAGAAATAGCAATCAGCCCCAGCATTTT
TRBV6-5	TRBJ2-5	.	TRBD2	CASKKRDQETQYF	TGTGCCAGCAAGAAGCGGGATCAAGAGACCCAGTACTTC
TRBV7-7	TRBJ2-5	.	.	CASSLLRGRGETQYF	TGTGCCAGCAGCTTACTTCGGGGAAGGGGGGAGACCCAGTACTTC